The 30 T cell receptor beta chains given below trace back to one sample, sequenced in a study of cytomegalovirus exposure and HLA in healthy donors. Some clones are missing from TCRdb's copy, which holds only in-frame ones; the method was immunoSEQ multiplex PCR. The sample records more than 65,000 clones, more than 85% being singletons. The material sequenced was PBMCs. These receptors came from a man aged 18 to 29 in good health and CMV-seronegative.

The rearrangement uses TRBV6-5 and TRBJ2-2; D is uncertain. This CDR3 is built from 14 residues. CDR1 MNHEY and CDR2 SVGAGI come from the germline V gene. V was clipped by 0 bases and J by 2 bases, with 4 bases between them. CDR3 sequence reads: CASSYSTNTGELFF. The CDR3 DNA reads TGTGCCAGCAGTTACTCGACAAACACCGGGGAGCTGTTTTTT.

The V and J genes are TRBV18 and TRBJ1-6; TRBD1 is a possible D gene (5 bases). The CDR3 has 13 residues. Deletions cut 1 base from V and 11 bases from J, with 9 bases between. Germline values: CDR1 KGHSH, CDR2 LQKENI. The CDR3 spells CASSPRQLPPLHF. In DNA, the CDR3 is TGTGCCAGCTCACCACGACAGCTCCCACCCCTCCACTTT.

This chain links TRBV7-2 with TRBJ2-1; 11 positions agree with TRBD1. The CDR3 contains 16 residues. Germline values: CDR1 SGHTA, CDR2 FQGNSA. J gave up 3 bases and V 5 bases, and 6 bases lay outside the gene matches. The CDR3: CASSHAGTGGYNEQFF. The CDR3, as DNA: TGTGCCAGCAGCCACGCGGGGACAGGGGGCTACAATGAGCAGTTCTTC. The full variable domain, in which reference TRBV7-2 and TRBJ2-1 provide the parts outside the CDR3, is GAGVSQSPSNKVTEKGKDVELRCDPISGHTALYWYRQSLGQGLEFLIYFQGNSAPDKSGLPSDRFSAERTGGSVSTLTIQRTQQEDSAVYLCASSHAGTGGYNEQFFGPGTRLTVL.

The chain couples TRBV5-1 to TRBJ1-1, with D perhaps TRBD1 (5 bases). The CDR3 length is 14 residues. CDR1 and CDR2 (germline): SGHRS, YFSETQ. The V gene lost 7 bases and the J gene lost 3 bases, with 16 bases spanning the gap. CDR3 in amino acids: CASGRVPGDTEAFF. CDR3 nucleotides: TGCGCCAGCGGTCGGGTTCCGGGGGACACTGAAGCTTTCTTT.

Here the CDR3 reads CASSLKGGQPQHF. The CDR3 DNA follows: TGTGCCAGCAGCTTGAAGGGCGGGCAGCCCCAGCATTTT. The chain combines TRBV5-5 with TRBJ1-5; D is unclear. V gave up 1 base and J gave up 7 bases, with 9 bases separating them. Germline V CDR1 and CDR2: SGHKS, YYEKEE (reference sequence). The CDR3 loop spans 13 amino acids.

The J gene is TRBJ1-2, the V gene TRBV9; 9 bases are a match to TRBD1. Germline CDR1 SGDLS, CDR2 YYNGEE. V was pared by 2 bases and J by 3 bases, with 8 bases of the junction left unmatched. The CDR3 runs 16 residues. CDR3 nucleotide sequence: TGTGCCAGCAGCGTGGATACAGGGGGCACGTACTATGGCTACACCTTC. Amino acid sequence: CASSVDTGGTYYGYTF.

This rearrangement joins TRBV19 to TRBJ2-2; 14 bases are shared with TRBD2. With 5 bases clipped from V and 3 bases from J, the junction kept 2 bases outside the gene matches. Germline values: CDR1 LNHDA, CDR2 SQIVND (reference sequence). The CDR3 loop spans 16 amino acids. CDR3: CASSAGLAGDTGELFF. The CDR3 coding sequence is TGTGCCAGTAGTGCGGGACTAGCGGGAGACACCGGGGAGCTGTTTTTT. The full variable domain, in which reference TRBV19 and TRBJ2-2 provide the parts outside the CDR3, is DGGITQSPKYLFRKEGQNVTLSCEQNLNHDAMYWYRQDPGQGLRLIYYSQIVNDFQKGDIAEGYSVSREKKESFPLTVTSAQKNPTAFYLCASSAGLAGDTGELFFGEGSRLTVL.

The gene calls are TRBV7-9 and TRBJ1-2; 10 bases agree with TRBD1. With V trimmed by 8 bases and J by 5 bases, 20 bases remained unmatched. Germline values: CDR1 SEHNR, CDR2 FQNEAQ (reference sequence). This CDR3 region has 18 residues. The CDR3 coding sequence is TGTGCCAGCGGACGAGAAACCGGGACAGGGGCTGGGCGATATGGCTACACCTTC. The encoded protein is CASGRETGTGAGRYGYTF.

The V and J genes are TRBV4-1 and TRBJ2-1; 8 positions agree with TRBD2. The V segment lost 4 bases and the J segment 2 bases; nucleotides outside the gene matches: 7. The CDR3 runs 16 residues. CDR1 is MGHRA and CDR2 is YSYEKL in the germline V gene. This CDR3 is CASSRTGLGTYNEQFF. The CDR3 DNA reads as TGCGCCAGCAGCCGTACGGGACTAGGAACCTACAATGAGCAGTTCTTC.

CDR3 region: CASSSYSNQPQHF. CDR3 nucleotides: TGTGCCAGCAGTTCGTATAGCAATCAGCCCCAGCATTTT. V usage is TRBV6-5 and J usage is TRBJ1-5; D remains unclear. The CDR3 is made up of 13 amino acids. Germline V lookup: CDR1 MNHEY, CDR2 SVGAGI. The ends were cut back, 4 bases at V and 0 bases at J, with 4 bases in the middle.

The chain employs TRBV19 and TRBJ2-7; 7 bases are a match to TRBD2. J was trimmed by 3 bases and V by 5 bases; bases with no gene match: 10. The CDR3 runs 15 residues. The germline V gene encodes CDR1 LNHDA and CDR2 SQIVND (reference sequence). The CDR3 DNA follows: TGTGCCAGTAGTGATTCTAGCGGCCCCCACTACGAGCAGTACTTC. Translation: CASSDSSGPHYEQYF.

This rearrangement joins TRBV5-1 to TRBJ1-3; tentative D call: TRBD1 (6 bases). CDR1 SGHRS and CDR2 YFSETQ come from the germline V gene. This CDR3 has 15 amino acids. Trimming removed 4 bases from V and 1 base from J, with 12 bases in between. In nucleotides, the CDR3 is TGCGCCAGCAGCGCTCCAACAGGGTCTGGAAACACCATATATTTT. Encoded protein: CASSAPTGSGNTIYF.

The chain couples TRBV4-1 to TRBJ1-5, with TRBD1 identical over 7 bases. The CDR3 sequence is 14 residues long. CDR1 and CDR2 (germline): MGHRA, YSYEKL. With V trimmed by 3 bases and J by 5 bases, 4 bases remained unmatched. CDR3 loop: CASSQYTGDQPQHF. The CDR3, as DNA: TGCGCCAGCAGCCAGTATACAGGGGATCAGCCCCAGCATTTT.

The chain couples TRBV4-2 to TRBJ2-1, with D uncertain. The CDR3 is 14 residues long. CDR1 is LGHNA, CDR2 YNFKEQ, per germline. V lost 1 base to trimming and J lost 9 bases, with 13 bases between them. CDR3 in DNA: TGTGCCAGCAGCCAAGGCCTGGAGTTGGCTGAGCAGTTCTTC. Its protein product is CASSQGLELAEQFF.

This clone occurred a few times. The chain links TRBV23-1 to TRBJ2-7; weak D call: TRBD1 (5 bases). TRBV23-1 carries the ORF label, with uncertain function. This CDR3 has 18 amino acids. Trimming took off 0 bases at V and 0 bases at J, with 18 bases between the two ends. The CDR3 reads CASSQSGSRDGTSYEQYF. The CDR3 nucleotides are TGCGCCAGCAGTCAATCTGGCTCCAGGGATGGAACCTCCTACGAGCAGTACTTC.

The chain is built from TRBV4-1 and TRBJ1-1; 9 bases match TRBD1. Germline values: CDR1 MGHRA, CDR2 YSYEKL. The V and J ends lost 7 bases and 6 bases, in that order; junction bases with no gene match: 9. CDR3 length: 14 residues. DNA of the CDR3: TGCGCCAGCACCTACGGGGGACAGGGCGCTGAAGCTTTCTTT. As protein: CASTYGGQGAEAFF.

The V gene is TRBV19, the J gene TRBJ2-7, with D tentatively TRBD1 (6 bases). The CDR3 runs to 15 residues. Germline CDR1 is LNHDA and CDR2 is SQIVND (reference sequence). The V end was cut by 3 bases, the J end by 3 bases, with 15 bases between. This CDR3 is CASSISHREFYEQYF. CDR3 nucleotide sequence: TGTGCCAGTAGTATCTCCCACAGGGAATTCTACGAGCAGTACTTC.

The chain uses TRBV5-4 and TRBJ2-1; D uncertain. Trimming removed 5 bases at V and 7 bases at J, with 7 bases between. CDR1 and CDR2 from the germline V gene are SGHNT and YYREEE (reference sequence). The CDR3 extends over 11 amino acids. For the CDR3, the DNA is TGTGCCAGCAGTCTTACAAATGAGCAGTTCTTC. Translated, it gives CASSLTNEQFF.

The chain is built from TRBV29-1 and TRBJ1-2, with D possibly being TRBD1 (5 bases). Trimming took off 3 bases at V and 0 bases at J, with 11 bases between the two ends. This CDR3 contains 14 residues. Per germline, CDR1 SQVTM and CDR2 ANQGSEA. CDR3 coding DNA: TGCAGCGTTGAGTTCCCGGGGGCTAACTATGGCTACACCTTC. Amino acid sequence: CSVEFPGANYGYTF. The whole variable domain, remainder taken from reference TRBV29-1 and TRBJ1-2, is SAVISQKPSRDICQRGTSLTIQCQVDSQVTMMFWYRQQPGQSLTLIATANQGSEATYESGFVIDKFPISRPNLTFSTLTVSNMSPEDSSIYLCSVEFPGANYGYTFGSGTRLTVV.

The genes are TRBV2 and TRBJ2-5; 12 nucleotides match TRBD2. The V segment lost 4 bases and the J segment 5 bases; nucleotides outside the gene matches: 11. Per germline, CDR1 SNHLY and CDR2 FYNNEI. This CDR3 contains 17 residues. The DNA of the CDR3 is TGTGCCAGCAGTGGACTAGCGGGGGCCTTAGGGCGGGAGACCCAGTACTTC. Amino acid sequence: CASSGLAGALGRETQYF. Full variable domain (remainder filled in from reference TRBV2 and TRBJ2-5): EPEVTQTPSHQVTQMGQEVILRCVPISNHLYFYWYRQILGQKVEFLVSFYNNEISEKSEIFDDQFSVERPDGSNFTLKIRSTKLEDSAMYFCASSGLAGALGRETQYFGPGTRLLVL.

This sequence joins TRBV18 and TRBJ2-7; D not certain. The CDR3 covers 11 residues. Germline values: CDR1 KGHSH, CDR2 LQKENI. The germline V and J ends were trimmed by 6 bases and 3 bases, with 6 bases remaining between them. CDR3 coding DNA: TGTGCCAGCTCCCGAGGCTACGAGCAGTACTTC. This codes for CASSRGYEQYF.

The gene calls are TRBV10-3 and TRBJ2-1, with 12 nucleotides matching TRBD2. CDR1 and CDR2 from the germline V gene are ENHRY and SYGVKD. Unmatched junction bases numbered 7, after V lost 0 bases and J lost 7 bases. The length of the CDR3 is 17 residues. The CDR3 coding sequence is TGTGCCATCAGTGAGTCCCCTCTAGCGGGAGGGCCAAATGAGCAGTTCTTC. This gives the protein CAISESPLAGGPNEQFF.

The chain joins TRBV7-9 to TRBJ2-5; D perhaps matches TRBD2 (5 bases). Germline CDR1 reads SEHNR; CDR2 reads FQNEAQ (reference sequence). This CDR3 is 14 amino acids long. V lost 0 bases and J lost 7, with 12 bases in between. The CDR3 region is CASSLARATGTQYF. The CDR3 region has the DNA TGTGCCAGCAGCTTAGCGAGGGCTACCGGGACCCAGTACTTC.

The CDR3 protein is CASSSNLAAHNEQFF. CDR3 in DNA: TGTGCCAGCAGCTCAAACTTAGCGGCTCACAATGAGCAGTTCTTC. This chain uses TRBV7-9 with TRBJ2-1; D may be TRBD2 (6 bases). The CDR3 runs 15 residues. Deletions cut 4 bases from V and 5 bases from J, with 15 bases between. Germline V gene sequence: CDR1 SEHNR, CDR2 FQNEAQ (reference sequence). Full variable domain (missing parts from reference TRBV7-9 and TRBJ2-1): DTGVSQNPRHKITKRGQNVTFRCDPISEHNRLYWYRQTLGQGPEFLTYFQNEAQLEKSRLLSDRFSAERPKGSFSTLEIQRTEQGDSAMYLCASSSNLAAHNEQFFGPGTRLTVL.

This chain uses TRBV18 with TRBJ2-5; D uncertain. Trimming took off 0 bases at V and 3 bases at J, with 11 bases between the two ends. Germline lookup yields CDR1 KGHSH and CDR2 LQKENI. The CDR3 runs 15 residues. The CDR3 DNA is TGTGCCAGCTCACCACCCGGGTTTGGAGAAGAGACCCAGTACTTC. Translating it yields CASSPPGFGEETQYF.

The chain joins TRBV6-1 to TRBJ1-1, with D tentatively TRBD1 (5 bases). V was pared by 5 bases and J by 0 bases, with 13 bases between. The CDR3 is made up of 15 amino acids. The germline V gene encodes CDR1 MNHNS and CDR2 SASEGT. DNA of the CDR3: TGTGCCAGCAGTCTAATGACAGACCTGAACACTGAAGCTTTCTTT. This encodes CASSLMTDLNTEAFF.

This sequence joins TRBV7-2 and TRBJ2-7, with 7 bases fitting TRBD1. V shed 1 base and J 1 base; nucleotides not matched to a gene: 13. In germline, CDR1 is SGHTA, CDR2 FQGNSA. The CDR3 extends over 18 amino acids. The chain's CDR3 is CASSLVYPDRAESYEQYF. The CDR3, as DNA: TGTGCCAGCAGCTTAGTCTACCCCGACAGGGCTGAGTCCTACGAGCAGTACTTC. The variable domain in full, completed from reference TRBV7-2 and TRBJ2-7, reads GAGVSQSPSNKVTEKGKDVELRCDPISGHTALYWYRQSLGQGLEFLIYFQGNSAPDKSGLPSDRFSAERTGGSVSTLTIQRTQQEDSAVYLCASSLVYPDRAESYEQYFGPGTRLTVT.

This chain uses TRBV19 with TRBJ2-2; a weak D match, TRBD1 (5 bases). V gave up 1 base and J gave up 4 bases, with 7 bases separating them. This CDR3 has 14 residues. Per the germline V gene, CDR1 is LNHDA and CDR2 is SQIVND (reference sequence). CDR3 loop: CASSIVGLTGELFF. DNA of the CDR3: TGTGCCAGTAGTATAGTGGGGCTCACCGGGGAGCTGTTTTTT.

The rearrangement joins TRBV4-3 to TRBJ1-2; the match to TRBD1 covers 11 bases. V shed 0 bases, J shed 4 bases, and the junction held 10 bases outside the gene matches. The CDR3 has 18 amino acids. Germline V CDR1 and CDR2: LGHNA, YSLEER. The DNA of the CDR3 is TGCGCCAGCAGCCAAGATGGACAGGGGGCTTTTGTACCCTATGGCTACACCTTC. Protein sequence: CASSQDGQGAFVPYGYTF.

This chain connects TRBV28 to TRBJ2-7, with TRBD1 matching over 7 bases. This CDR3 has 12 residues. CDR1 MDHEN and CDR2 SYDVKM come from the germline V gene. V gave up 6 bases and J gave up 2 bases; unmatched junction bases: 1. The CDR3 coding sequence is TGTGCCAGCAGCGGGACAGCCTACGAGCAGTACTTC. As protein: CASSGTAYEQYF.